The entry below describes one T cell receptor (beta chain). The target of this receptor is not known. It has no much larger one-base neighbor in the sample; base qualities were not kept. Looking up the germline V gene (reference sequence) yields CDR1 DFQATT and CDR2 SNEGSKA. Spanning cysteine to phenylalanine, the CDR3 consists of 14 amino acids. Only CDR3 DNA is held: 42 bases, read in frame from base 1. Trimmed from V: 4 bases; trimmed from J: 6 bases; junction bases lacking a gene match: 8. The sample is drawn from a study of T cell repertoires and leukemia-associated antigens (dated by TCRdb to between 2018 and 2021). With regard to the full study: Around 16 million effective reads were obtained overall, with each sample giving about 5.1 to 7 million read pairs and 3.3 to 5.0 million effective reads. Using in vitro peptide stimulation of healthy T cells, the study set out to figure out what antigen is recognized by a TCR Vbeta21 clone that had previously been found in CML patients.

The investigation overall reported the following: Numbers of Vbeta genes (approximately 60), Jbeta genes (more than twelve), VDJ rearrangements and unique CDR3s did not differ significantly among the four groups. The antigen specificity and function of the expanded clones were not directly tested and needed further investigation.

Total RNA was extracted from the cultured T cells using TRIzol reagent. TCRbeta libraries were amplified from RNA using 5' rapid amplification of cDNA ends (5'RACE). Before sequencing, library concentration and integrity were assessed using Qubit, an Agilent instrument, and quantitative PCR. Sequencing of qualified libraries was performed on Illumina HiSeq or MiSeq by a commercial service provider. The study's own analysis went as follows. TCR sequences in each sample were identified using MiXCR version 1.8.2. For a clone to count as qualified, its CDR3 had to be longer than four amino acids, its nucleotide length had to be in-frame, and the clone could not contain a stop codon. A read containing the complete CDR3 structure was defined as an effective read. RT-PCR with 24 Vbeta primers, GeneScan spectratyping, and Sanger sequencing were used to validate expanded clones. TCRdb handled the public reads itself, with Q25 trimming in fastp and clone calling in MiXCR, and kept productive beta chains. Every entry covers one CDR3 protein and lists the most common genes and DNA from its rows. The V and J calls here are based on TCRdb, not the publication. This sample is represented by more than 8,000 distinct CDR3 sequences; roughly 40% of them were singletons. Around 58% of the sample rests with the top ten.

CD3+ T cells were first rested overnight at less than 3 million cells/mL in RPMI 1640 without fetal bovine serum. CD3+ T cells were isolated from PBMCs with MACS immunomagnetic beads following the manufacturer's instructions. The TCR originated in a female donor in good health. The rearranged segments are TRBV20-1 and TRBJ2-1, and 8 bases in between align with TRBD2. Source material: CD3+ T cells sorted from blood and cultured. The CDR3 region reads CSAKRESRFNEQFF. The bases are TGCAGTGCTAAGCGGGAGTCCAGATTCAATGAGCAGTTCTTC.